This entry lists 27 T cell receptor beta chains sequenced from one sample in a study of graft-versus-host responses after intestinal transplantation. Only in-frame clones appear in the TCRdb table, and some are missing; sequencing was by immunoSEQ multiplex PCR. The sample lists just under 90,000 clones; roughly 87% were seen once. These receptors' antigens are unknown. The sequencing here drew on unstimulated CD8+ T cells sorted from spleen or lymph node cells, taken before intestinal transplant. These receptor sequences come from a human donor who received an intestinal transplant.

V and J are TRBV5-6 and TRBJ2-1, with 7 nucleotides matching TRBD2. Germline-derived CDR1 and CDR2 are SGHDT and YYEEEE. The CDR3 sequence is 12 residues long. The junction had 6 bases not matched to a gene; V was cut back by 2 bases and J by 13 bases. The CDR3 DNA reads TGTGCCAGCAGCTTCTCTCTAGCGGTCCAGTTCTTC. This translates into CASSFSLAVQFF.

This rearrangement joins TRBV19 to TRBJ2-5; 8 nucleotides match TRBD2. Germline CDR1 reads LNHDA; CDR2 reads SQIVND (reference sequence). The CDR3 runs 15 residues. The J segment lost 0 bases and the V segment lost 2 bases, leaving 2 bases of the junction unmatched. The CDR3, as DNA: TGTGCCAGTAGTATATTAGCGGGGTACCAAGAGACCCAGTACTTC. Translating it yields CASSILAGYQETQYF.

V is TRBV4-1 and J is TRBJ2-1; TRBD2 aligns across 13 bases. V trimming: 4 bases; J trimming: 6 bases; junction bases outside the gene matches: 9. Looked up from germline, CDR1 is MGHRA and CDR2 is YSYEKL. The length of the CDR3 is 17 residues. CDR3 in DNA: TGCGCCAGCAGCCTCTCCGTAAGGACTAGCGGGGGCAATGAGCAGTTCTTC. It encodes CASSLSVRTSGGNEQFF.

This chain links TRBV5-6 with TRBJ2-5, with D possibly TRBD1 on 6 matching bases. This CDR3 has 13 residues. Germline CDR1 and CDR2: SGHDT and YYEEEE. With 2 bases removed from V and 5 bases from J, the gap between germline ends came to 10 bases. The CDR3 is CASSFDRRETQYF. The CDR3 DNA follows: TGTGCCAGCAGCTTTGACAGGAGGGAGACCCAGTACTTC.

The V gene is TRBV14, the J gene TRBJ2-1, with TRBD2 as a possible D gene (6 bases). Trimming left V 4 bases short and J 12 bases short, with 19 bases between. Germline CDR1 and CDR2: SGHDN and FVKESK. The CDR3 totals 14 residues. Here the CDR3 reads CASSRDWSGNLQFF. As DNA, the CDR3 is TGTGCCAGCAGCCGGGACTGGTCCGGCAATCTGCAGTTCTTC. The entire variable domain, with the rest obtained from reference TRBV14 and TRBJ2-1, is as follows: EAGVTQFPSHSVIEKGQTVTLRCDPISGHDNLYWYRRVMGKEIKFLLHFVKESKQDESGMPNNRFLAERTGGTYSTLKVQPAELEDSGVYFCASSRDWSGNLQFFGPGTRLTVL.

Here the CDR3 reads CASSPTGGNNQPQHF. Here the CDR3 DNA reads TGTGCCAGCAGCCCGACAGGGGGCAACAATCAGCCCCAGCATTTT. The rearrangement uses TRBV4-2 and TRBJ1-5; TRBD1 agrees at 10 bases. Germline CDR1 reads LGHNA; CDR2 reads YNFKEQ. V shed 4 bases, J shed 3 bases, and the junction held 3 bases outside the gene matches. The CDR3 has 15 residues.

The rearrangement links TRBV7-8 to TRBJ2-3, with 12 positions matching TRBD2. CDR1 and CDR2 from the germline V gene are SGHVS and FQNEAQ. V lost 3 bases to trimming and J lost 5 bases; unmatched junction nucleotides: 12. The CDR3 is 18 amino acids. DNA of the CDR3: TGTGCCAGCAGCTTTCCCCACTGGACTAGCGGGACTGAAGATACGCAGTATTTT. Residues: CASSFPHWTSGTEDTQYF.

This clone occurred a few times. This chain uses TRBV11-2 with TRBJ2-5; 7 bases align to TRBD2. This CDR3 spans 14 amino acids. CDR1 and CDR2 (germline): SGHAT, FQNNGV. The junction had 1 base not matched to a gene; V was cut back by 0 bases and J by 3 bases. CDR3 protein: CASSLEAGEETQYF. CDR3 in DNA: TGTGCCAGCAGCTTAGAGGCGGGAGAAGAGACCCAGTACTTC.

The chain is built from TRBV4-1 and TRBJ2-3; D not resolved. Germline V gives CDR1 MGHRA, CDR2 YSYEKL. The CDR3 extends over 13 amino acids. V was pared by 3 bases and J by 5 bases, with 9 bases between. CDR3 coding DNA: TGCGCCAGCAGCCACAATGGAGAAGATACGCAGTATTTT. Its translation: CASSHNGEDTQYF.

This sequence joins TRBV5-1 and TRBJ2-7; 11 bases agree with TRBD2. The CDR3 covers 15 residues. V was clipped by 5 bases and J by 4 bases; unmatched bases: 8. The germline CDR1 and CDR2 sequences are SGHRS and YFSETQ. This CDR3 reads CASRRLAGRVYEQYF. The CDR3 DNA sequence: TGCGCCAGCAGGAGACTAGCGGGAAGGGTTTACGAGCAGTACTTC.

This chain links TRBV6-6 with TRBJ2-1, with D tentatively TRBD2 (5 bases). Trimming took off 7 bases at V and 4 bases at J, with 17 bases between the two ends. This CDR3 is built from 15 residues. The germline CDR1 and CDR2 sequences are MNHNY and SVGAGI (reference sequence). In DNA, the CDR3 is TGTGCCAGCAAGTCGGGAATATTGACATACAATGAGCAGTTCTTC. The encoded protein is CASKSGILTYNEQFF.

The chain employs TRBV18 and TRBJ2-2, with 7 bases lining up with TRBD2. CDR1 is KGHSH and CDR2 is LQKENI in the germline V gene. With V trimmed by 2 bases and J by 0 bases, 9 bases remained unmatched. The CDR3 covers 18 residues. The CDR3 here is CASSPTVPGGSNTGELFF. For the CDR3, the DNA is TGTGCCAGCTCACCAACGGTTCCGGGGGGTTCGAACACCGGGGAGCTGTTTTTT.

The chain has TRBV27 and TRBJ2-2; D perhaps matches TRBD2 (6 bases). The V gene's germline CDR1 is MNHEY and CDR2 SMNVEV (reference sequence). The CDR3 is 17 amino acids. V lost 2 bases to trimming and J lost 0 bases, with 13 bases between them. Here the CDR3 reads CASSLPPPGANTGELFF. The DNA for the CDR3 is TGTGCCAGCAGTTTACCCCCCCCGGGAGCGAACACCGGGGAGCTGTTTTTT.

V usage is TRBV5-1 and J usage is TRBJ2-5; unclear D gene. The CDR3 length is 17 residues. CDR1 is SGHRS and CDR2 is YFSETQ in the germline V gene. Trimming removed 4 bases from V and 0 bases from J, with 19 bases in between. CDR3 in DNA: TGCGCCAGCAGCAGGGATCTACCTGACCCTTACCAAGAGACCCAGTACTTC. It encodes CASSRDLPDPYQETQYF. Supplemented by reference TRBV5-1 and TRBJ2-5, the full variable domain reads KAGVTQTPRYLIKTRGQQVTLSCSPISGHRSVSWYQQTPGQGLQFLFEYFSETQRNKGNFPGRFSGRQFSNSRSEMNVSTLELGDSALYLCASSRDLPDPYQETQYFGPGTRLLVL.

In its sample, this clone was seen once. The rearrangement uses TRBV10-1 and TRBJ2-3; a possible D gene is TRBD2 (6 bases). Trimming removed 0 bases from V and 5 bases from J, with 15 bases in between. The CDR3 totals 16 residues. The germline CDR1 and CDR2 sequences are WNHNN and SYGVQD (reference sequence). The CDR3 DNA reads as TGCGCCAGCAGTGAGTCGATAGGTGGGACTGGAGATACGCAGTATTTT. It codes for CASSESIGGTGDTQYF.

The J gene is TRBJ2-3, the V gene TRBV10-2; 8 bases agree with TRBD2. The V gene's germline CDR1 is WSHSY and CDR2 SAAADI. There are 16 residues in the CDR3. V shed 2 bases, J shed 6 bases, and the junction held 10 bases outside the gene matches. The CDR3: CASSEAPGLVLDTQYF. The CDR3 DNA reads TGCGCCAGCAGTGAGGCCCCGGGACTAGTCCTGGATACGCAGTATTTT.

This clone was seen once. The V and J genes are TRBV14 and TRBJ2-3; D is undetermined. Germline CDR1 SGHDN, CDR2 FVKESK. The CDR3 covers 15 residues. Trimming removed 4 bases at V and 2 bases at J, with 13 bases between. CDR3 amino acids: CASSPPGSLTDTQYF. CDR3 bases: TGTGCCAGCAGCCCTCCAGGTTCCCTCACAGATACGCAGTATTTT. The variable domain in full, with the rest retrieved from reference TRBV14 and TRBJ2-3, is EAGVTQFPSHSVIEKGQTVTLRCDPISGHDNLYWYRRVMGKEIKFLLHFVKESKQDESGMPNNRFLAERTGGTYSTLKVQPAELEDSGVYFCASSPPGSLTDTQYFGPGTRLTVL.

J is TRBJ2-1 and V is TRBV5-1; D is unresolved. The CDR3 loop spans 12 amino acids. Germline assignment: CDR1 SGHRS and CDR2 YFSETQ. Trimming removed 0 bases at V and 15 bases at J, with 13 bases between. The CDR3 coding sequence is TGCGCCAGCAGCTTGGCAGGCTATCCCGCGTTCTTC. It yields the protein CASSLAGYPAFF. Full variable domain (rest looked up from reference TRBV5-1 and TRBJ2-1): KAGVTQTPRYLIKTRGQQVTLSCSPISGHRSVSWYQQTPGQGLQFLFEYFSETQRNKGNFPGRFSGRQFSNSRSEMNVSTLELGDSALYLCASSLAGYPAFFGPGTRLTVL.

This sequence joins TRBV7-9 and TRBJ2-3; TRBD2 matches 8 bases. This CDR3 region has 15 residues. Germline values: CDR1 SEHNR, CDR2 FQNEAQ (reference sequence). J gave up 2 bases and V 5 bases, and 6 bases lay outside the gene matches. The CDR3 loop reads CASSDTSGITDTQYF. Written as DNA, the CDR3 is TGTGCCAGCAGCGACACTAGCGGTATCACAGATACGCAGTATTTT.

V gene TRBV19 combines with J gene TRBJ2-7, with a possible D match to TRBD1 (5 bases). The V end lost 1 base, the J end lost 3 bases, and 7 bases lay between the germline ends. Looked up from germline, CDR1 is LNHDA and CDR2 is SQIVND (reference sequence). The CDR3 totals 13 residues. The CDR3 reads CASSIGQGYEQYF. Here the CDR3 DNA reads TGTGCCAGTAGTATAGGTCAGGGCTACGAGCAGTACTTC.

The chain combines TRBV6-5 with TRBJ2-7; 8 bases fit TRBD2. With V trimmed by 6 bases and J by 1 base, 2 bases remained unmatched. Germline lookup yields CDR1 MNHEY and CDR2 SVGAGI. CDR3 length: 13 residues. As DNA, the CDR3 is TGTGCCAGCAGCCCGGGGGGGTCCTACGAGCAGTACTTC. Translating it yields CASSPGGSYEQYF.

In DNA, the CDR3 is TGTGCCAGCAGCCCTATCCTCACCGGGGAGCTGTTTTTT. Its translation: CASSPILTGELFF. The J gene is TRBJ2-2, the V gene TRBV7-6; no clear D gene. This CDR3 region has 13 residues. The V and J ends lost 5 bases and 4 bases respectively, with 8 bases between them. Germline-derived CDR1 and CDR2 are SGHVS and FNYEAQ.

The chain is built from TRBV5-6 and TRBJ2-7; 7 positions match TRBD1. V shed 6 bases, J shed 3 bases, and the junction held 6 bases outside the gene matches. Germline loops: CDR1 SGHDT, CDR2 YYEEEE. The CDR3 contains 13 residues. The CDR3 coding sequence is TGTGCCAGCATCAGGCAGGGGGACTACGAGCAGTACTTC. Amino acids: CASIRQGDYEQYF.

CDR3 protein: CASSSEPGGASRDTQYF. DNA of the CDR3: TGTGCCAGCAGCTCCGAACCCGGGGGGGCATCCCGAGATACGCAGTATTTT. V gene TRBV9 combines with J gene TRBJ2-3; 8 bases are a match to TRBD2. Losses at the gene ends were 4 bases for V and 5 bases for J; bases not matched to a gene: 15. In germline, CDR1 is SGDLS, CDR2 YYNGEE. The length of the CDR3 is 17 residues.

The chain carries TRBV9 and TRBJ1-6, with D perhaps TRBD1 (6 bases). The CDR3 loop spans 16 amino acids. Germline V lookup: CDR1 SGDLS, CDR2 YYNGEE. V lost 3 bases and J 9 bases, leaving 19 bases between the germline ends. The CDR3 sequence: CASSEGSRGRFSPLHF. CDR3 DNA: TGTGCCAGCAGCGAAGGCTCGCGGGGGCGCTTTTCACCCCTCCACTTT.

The J gene is TRBJ1-5, the V gene TRBV6-1; D uncertain. The CDR3 is 15 amino acids. Looked up from germline, CDR1 is MNHNS and CDR2 is SASEGT. V gave up 2 bases and J gave up 7 bases, with 15 bases separating them. CDR3 loop: CASSEWQVLGQPQHF. The CDR3 coding sequence is TGTGCCAGCAGTGAATGGCAGGTTCTAGGGCAGCCCCAGCATTTT.

This clone has more than one count but fewer than ten. The V gene is TRBV15, the J gene TRBJ1-2, with 7 bases aligning to TRBD1. CDR1 and CDR2 from the germline V gene are LNHNV and YYDKDF (reference sequence). The CDR3 consists of 18 residues. V lost 5 bases, J lost 4 bases, and 19 bases stayed unmatched. In DNA form, the CDR3 reads TGTGCCACCAGCCGATTACTCCTCCGACAGGGCGAGATCTATGGCTACACCTTC. It is translated as CATSRLLLRQGEIYGYTF.